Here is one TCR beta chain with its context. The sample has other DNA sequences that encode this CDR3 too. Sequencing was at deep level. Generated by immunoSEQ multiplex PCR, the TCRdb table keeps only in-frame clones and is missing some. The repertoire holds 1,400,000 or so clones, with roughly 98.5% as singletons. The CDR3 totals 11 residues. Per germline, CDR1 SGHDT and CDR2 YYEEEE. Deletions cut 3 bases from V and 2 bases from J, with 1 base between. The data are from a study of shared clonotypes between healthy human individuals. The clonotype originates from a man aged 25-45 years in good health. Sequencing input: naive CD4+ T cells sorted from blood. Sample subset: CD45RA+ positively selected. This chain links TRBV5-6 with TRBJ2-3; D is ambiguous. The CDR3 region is CASSSTDTQYF. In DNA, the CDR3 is TGTGCCAGCAGCTCCACAGATACGCAGTATTTT.